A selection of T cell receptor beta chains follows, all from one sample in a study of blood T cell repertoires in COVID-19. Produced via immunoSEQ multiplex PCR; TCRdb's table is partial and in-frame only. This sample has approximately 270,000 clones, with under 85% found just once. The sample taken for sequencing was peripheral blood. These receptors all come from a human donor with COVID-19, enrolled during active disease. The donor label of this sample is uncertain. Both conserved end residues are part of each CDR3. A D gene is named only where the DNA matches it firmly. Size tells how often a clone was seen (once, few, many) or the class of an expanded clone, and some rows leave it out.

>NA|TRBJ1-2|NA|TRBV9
CASSRGGNQAWNYGYTF
TGTGCCAGCAGCCGCGGGGGAAATCAGGCTTGGAACTATGGCTACACCTTC
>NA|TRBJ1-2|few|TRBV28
CASSLGARVYGYTF
TGTGCCAGCAGTTTAGGGGCCAGGGTCTATGGCTACACCTTC
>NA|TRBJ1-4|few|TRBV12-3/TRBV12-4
CASRWGAGVELFF
TGTGCCAGCCGCTGGGGAGCGGGGGTCGAACTGTTTTTT
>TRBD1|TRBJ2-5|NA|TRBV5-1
CASSFRQGAYQETQYF
TGCGCCAGCAGCTTTAGACAGGGGGCCTACCAAGAGACCCAGTACTTC
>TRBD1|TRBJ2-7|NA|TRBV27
CASSLGRGKVYEQYF
TGTGCCAGCAGTTTAGGCAGGGGGAAGGTCTACGAGCAGTACTTC
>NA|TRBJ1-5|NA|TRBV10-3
CAISESGDQPQHF
TGTGCCATCAGTGAGTCCGGAGATCAGCCCCAGCATTTT
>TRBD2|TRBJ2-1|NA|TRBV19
CASSPNSGTSGSNEQFF
TGTGCCAGTAGTCCCAACTCCGGGACTAGCGGGAGTAATGAGCAGTTCTTC
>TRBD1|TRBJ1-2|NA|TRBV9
CASSPGQINYGYTF
TGTGCCAGCAGCCCGGGACAGATTAACTATGGCTACACCTTC
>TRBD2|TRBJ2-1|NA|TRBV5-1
CASSSGAGQRTSGKNEQFF
TGCGCCAGCAGCTCGGGGGCGGGACAGAGGACTAGCGGGAAGAATGAGCAGTTCTTC
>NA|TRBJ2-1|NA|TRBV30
CAWSARSGYSYNEQFF
TGTGCCTGGAGTGCCCGCAGCGGATACTCCTACAATGAGCAGTTCTTC
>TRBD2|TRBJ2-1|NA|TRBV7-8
CASSPGLRGDYNEQFF
TGTGCCAGCAGCCCGGGATTGCGGGGGGACTACAATGAGCAGTTCTTC
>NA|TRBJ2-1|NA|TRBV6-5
CASSYRGTYNEQFF
TGTGCCAGCAGTTACAGGGGGACCTACAATGAGCAGTTCTTC
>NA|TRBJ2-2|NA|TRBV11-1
CASSNLMRVGELFF
TGTGCCAGCAGCAACCTGATGAGGGTCGGGGAGCTGTTTTTT
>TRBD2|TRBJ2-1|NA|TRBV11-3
CASSLDRSGRVQQFF
TGTGCCAGCAGCTTAGATAGGAGCGGGAGGGTTCAGCAGTTCTTC
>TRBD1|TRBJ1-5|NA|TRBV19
CASSMTGGSPAQHF
TGTGCCAGTAGTATGACAGGGGGCAGTCCGGCCCAGCATTTT
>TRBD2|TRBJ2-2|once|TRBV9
CASSVRGSRTGELFF
TGTGCCAGCAGCGTACGCGGGAGTAGGACCGGGGAGCTGTTTTTT
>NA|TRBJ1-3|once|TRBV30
CAWSVRGSGNTIYF
TGTGCCTGGAGTGTTAGGGGCTCTGGAAACACCATATATTTT
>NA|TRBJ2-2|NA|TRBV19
CATSQGRAGELFF
TGTGCCACCTCACAGGGACGGGCCGGGGAGCTGTTTTTT
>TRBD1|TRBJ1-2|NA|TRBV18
CASSRDSLYGYTF
TGTGCCAGCAGCCGGGACAGTCTATATGGCTACACCTTC
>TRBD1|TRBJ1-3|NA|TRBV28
CASSETGGVLTGNTIYF
TGTGCCAGCAGTGAGACAGGGGGCGTTTTGACTGGAAACACCATATATTTT
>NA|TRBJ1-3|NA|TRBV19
CASSMQAGNTIYF
TGTGCCAGTAGTATGCAGGCCGGAAACACCATATATTTT
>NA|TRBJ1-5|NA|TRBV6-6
CASSYRSGNSNQPQHF
TGTGCCAGCAGTTACAGATCAGGGAACTCCAATCAGCCCCAGCATTTT
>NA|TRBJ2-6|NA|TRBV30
CAWSVGRQSSGANVLTF
TGTGCCTGGAGTGTAGGGCGACAGAGCTCTGGGGCCAACGTCCTGACTTTC
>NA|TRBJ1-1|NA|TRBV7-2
CASSLEQSTEAFF
TGTGCCAGCAGCTTAGAACAGAGCACTGAAGCTTTCTTT
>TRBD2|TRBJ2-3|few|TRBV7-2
CASSYGTSVGTDTQYF
TGTGCCAGCAGCTATGGGACTAGCGTTGGCACAGATACGCAGTATTTT
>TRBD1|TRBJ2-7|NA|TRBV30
CAWRDRTYEQYF
TGTGCCTGGAGGGACAGGACCTACGAGCAGTACTTC
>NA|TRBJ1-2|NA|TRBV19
CASMQTSNYGYTF
TGTGCCAGTATGCAGACATCTAACTATGGCTACACCTTC
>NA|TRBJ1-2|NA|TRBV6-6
CASSYSQGGYGYTF
TGTGCCAGCAGTTACTCGCAAGGGGGCTATGGCTACACCTTC
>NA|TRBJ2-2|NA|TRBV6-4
CASSLTRNTGELFF
TGTGCCAGCAGCCTTACGCGGAACACCGGGGAGCTGTTTTTT
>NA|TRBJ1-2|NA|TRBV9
CASSPRTALYGYTF
TGTGCCAGCAGCCCCCGGACAGCTCTCTATGGCTACACCTTC
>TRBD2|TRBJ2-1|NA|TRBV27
CASSQPGLAGVRTYNEQFF
TGTGCCAGCAGCCAACCGGGACTAGCGGGAGTTCGGACCTACAATGAGCAGTTCTTC
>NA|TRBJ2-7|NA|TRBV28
CASSLRGTVYEQYF
TGTGCCAGCAGTTTACGGGGGACAGTCTACGAGCAGTACTTC
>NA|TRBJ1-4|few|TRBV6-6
CASSYAPDEKLFF
TGTGCCAGCAGTTACGCGCCGGATGAAAAACTGTTTTTT
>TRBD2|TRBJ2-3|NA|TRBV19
CASSRGLAGGDTQYF
TGTGCCAGTAGTCGGGGACTAGCGGGGGGAGATACGCAGTATTTT
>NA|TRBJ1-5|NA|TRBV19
CASSRVSNQPQHF
TGTGCCAGTAGCCGGGTTAGCAATCAGCCCCAGCATTTT
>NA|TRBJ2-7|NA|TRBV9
CASSVDVSASYEQYF
TGTGCCAGCAGCGTAGACGTCAGCGCTTCTTACGAGCAGTACTTC
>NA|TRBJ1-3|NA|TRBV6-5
CASALLSSGNTIYF
TGTGCCAGCGCACTCTTGAGCTCTGGAAACACCATATATTTT
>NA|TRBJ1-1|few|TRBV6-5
CASVPLYSTAFF
TGTGCCAGCGTTCCCCTTTACAGTACAGCTTTCTTT
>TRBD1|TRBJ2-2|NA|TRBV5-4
CASSRIRQGGVTGELFF
TGTGCCAGCAGCCGTATTAGACAGGGTGGTGTCACCGGGGAGCTGTTTTTT
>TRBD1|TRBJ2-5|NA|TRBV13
CASSLGQYQETQYF
TGTGCCAGCAGCTTGGGACAGTACCAAGAGACCCAGTACTTC
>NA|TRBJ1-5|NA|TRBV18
CASSMGGPDSNQPQHF
TGTGCCAGCTCAATGGGGGGGCCCGATAGCAATCAGCCCCAGCATTTT